The rows below give T cell receptor beta chains drawn from one sample of a study of Graves' ophthalmopathy and Graves' hyperthyroidism. MiXCR, applied by TCRdb to the multiplex PCR reads, yields one record per CDR3 protein. The table has about 1.2 million distinct CDR3 sequences, about 35% seen once. Sample: peripheral blood or thyroid tissue (not recorded which). These receptors were obtained from an adult man with Graves' hyperthyroidism. CDR3s include the opening cysteine and the closing phenylalanine or tryptophan. Fields, in order: V gene, clone size, J gene, D gene, CDR3 protein, CDR3 DNA. D genes are given only for firm matches. Rows give clone size only sometimes, using once, few, many, or a class for an expanded clone.

TRBV30,NA,TRBJ2-5,NA,CAWTSLETQYF,TGTGCCTGGACCTCATTGGAGACCCAGTACTTC
TRBV4-1,few,TRBJ2-7,TRBD1,CASSHKGQQNSYEQYF,TGCGCCAGCAGCCACAAGGGACAGCAGAACTCCTACGAGCAGTACTTC
TRBV7-8,NA,TRBJ1-1,NA,CASSPGGRTNTEAFF,TGTGCCAGCAGCCCAGGTGGTCGGACGAACACTGAAGCTTTCTTT
TRBV29-1,NA,TRBJ2-5,TRBD1,CSAGLGQAETQYF,TGCAGCGCGGGGCTGGGACAGGCGGAGACCCAGTACTTC
TRBV6-5,few,TRBJ1-5,NA,CASSPGAESNQPQHF,TGTGCCAGCAGTCCGGGGGCAGAGAGCAATCAGCCCCAGCATTTT
TRBV11-3,many,TRBJ2-2,NA,CASSLDPGPTNTGELFF,TGTGCCAGCAGCTTAGACCCGGGGCCGACGAACACCGGGGAGCTGTTTTTT
TRBV19,many,TRBJ1-5,TRBD1,CASSKGRWRQGSNQPQHF,TGTGCCAGTAGTAAAGGACGGTGGCGACAGGGTAGCAATCAGCCCCAGCATTTT
TRBV10-3,many,TRBJ2-7,TRBD1,CATKGTELYEQYF,TGTGCCACCAAAGGGACAGAACTCTACGAGCAGTACTTC
TRBV7-8,few,TRBJ1-5,NA,CASSLLNRQALDQPQHF,TGTGCCAGCAGCTTGCTAAACCGGCAGGCCCTTGACCAGCCCCAGCATTTT
TRBV12-3/TRBV12-4,few,TRBJ2-5,NA,CASRPSWETQYF,TGTGCCAGCAGGCCCTCCTGGGAGACCCAGTACTTC
TRBV10-3,NA,TRBJ1-1,NA,CAISLASGRSTEAFF,TGTGCCATCAGCTTGGCCTCGGGGAGAAGCACTGAAGCTTTCTTT
TRBV6-2/TRBV6-3,NA,TRBJ2-5,NA,CASSYPSKTQYF,TGTGCCAGCAGTTACCCGTCGAAGACCCAGTACTTC
TRBV6-6,few,TRBJ2-3,TRBD1,CASWVTGYTDTQYF,TGTGCCAGCTGGGTGACAGGGTACACAGATACGCAGTATTTT
TRBV29-1,few,TRBJ1-2,NA,CSVDDTGYGYTF,TGCAGCGTTGATGATACGGGCTATGGCTACACCTTC
TRBV29-1,NA,TRBJ1-1,NA,CSVDSQGWAQNTEAFF,TGCAGCGTTGATTCCCAGGGATGGGCCCAAAACACTGAAGCTTTCTTT
TRBV4-3,many,TRBJ1-1,TRBD1,CASSQDPQGANTEAFF,TGCGCCAGCAGCCAAGATCCGCAGGGGGCGAACACTGAAGCTTTCTTT
TRBV7-8,many,TRBJ2-5,NA,CASNSPHDPHPAKTQYF,TGTGCCAGCAACTCCCCCCACGATCCCCACCCAGCAAAGACCCAGTACTTC
TRBV9,many,TRBJ1-2,NA,CASSVRGGTSYGYTF,TGTGCCAGCAGCGTGAGGGGGGGGACCTCATATGGCTACACCTTC
TRBV5-1,few,TRBJ1-1,NA,CASSLVSQGGTEAFF,TGCGCCAGCAGCTTGGTGTCCCAGGGTGGCACTGAAGCTTTCTTT
TRBV20-1,NA,TRBJ1-5,TRBD1,CSARDRGLNQPQHF,TGCAGTGCTAGAGACAGGGGGCTTAATCAGCCCCAGCATTTT
TRBV29-1,many,TRBJ2-7,NA,CSVRRGGNYEQYF,TGCAGCGTGAGGAGAGGGGGGAACTACGAGCAGTACTTC
TRBV20-1,NA,TRBJ2-2,TRBD1,CSARDLGTGDTGELFF,TGCAGTGCTAGAGATTTAGGGACAGGGGATACCGGGGAGCTGTTTTTT
TRBV3-1,few,TRBJ1-6,NA,CASSQPGAGSSYNSPLHF,TGTGCCAGCAGCCAGCCCGGGGCGGGAAGCTCCTATAATTCACCCCTCCACTTT
TRBV20-1,few,TRBJ2-7,TRBD2,CSARAGESYKQYF,TGCAGTGCTAGGGCGGGGGAGAGCTACAAGCAGTACTTC
TRBV7-3,NA,TRBJ2-7,TRBD2,CASSQPALAGTYEQYF,TGTGCCAGCAGTCAGCCCGCCCTAGCGGGGACCTACGAGCAGTACTTC
TRBV19,few,TRBJ2-5,TRBD1,CASSIGTGIAETQYF,TGTGCCAGTAGTATAGGGACAGGGATAGCGGAGACCCAGTACTTC
TRBV7-2,NA,TRBJ2-5,NA,CASSYLFDRDKQETQYF,TGTGCCAGCAGTTACCTCTTTGACCGGGACAAACAAGAGACCCAGTACTTC
TRBV6-5,once,TRBJ1-4,NA,CASSPRSGSNEKLFF,TGTGCCAGCTCACCACGGTCGGGGAGTAATGAAAAACTGTTTTTT
TRBV29-1,NA,TRBJ1-2,NA,CSYPMGGYTF,TGCAGCTACCCTATGGGGGGCTACACCTTC
TRBV6-6,NA,TRBJ1-3,TRBD1,CASSYIGTEGNTIYF,TGTGCCAGCAGTTATATCGGGACAGAAGGAAACACCATATATTTT
TRBV7-2,NA,TRBJ2-1,TRBD1,CASSTRTGGQFF,TGTGCCAGCAGCACCCGGACAGGGGGGCAGTTCTTC
TRBV20-1,NA,TRBJ2-7,NA,CSAPPHTNSYEQYF,TGCAGTGCCCCCCCGCACACAAACTCCTACGAGCAGTACTTC
TRBV24-1,NA,TRBJ1-2,NA,CATSDFFSGYTF,TGTGCCACCAGTGACTTTTTTAGCGGCTACACCTTC
TRBV15,many,TRBJ2-5,TRBD2,CASQAGGLETQYF,TGTGCTAGCCAGGCGGGAGGGCTGGAGACCCAGTACTTC
TRBV7-9,NA,TRBJ2-7,TRBD2,CASRESGASYEQYF,TGTGCCAGCAGAGAGAGCGGGGCCTCCTACGAGCAGTACTTC
TRBV18,NA,TRBJ1-1,NA,CASSPHPVAGEAFF,TGTGCCAGCTCACCACACCCAGTGGCAGGGGAAGCTTTCTTT
TRBV29-1,NA,TRBJ2-7,TRBD1,CSLTGGPYEQYF,TGCAGCTTGACAGGGGGCCCCTACGAGCAGTACTTC
TRBV15,NA,TRBJ2-2,TRBD1,CATSSHVGQGAVTGELFF,TGTGCCACCAGCAGCCATGTCGGGCAGGGGGCTGTTACCGGGGAGCTGTTTTTT
TRBV28,few,TRBJ2-7,NA,CASSSLAFGYEQYF,TGTGCCAGCAGTTCGCTAGCTTTCGGCTACGAGCAGTACTTC
TRBV7-2,NA,TRBJ1-6,TRBD1,CASSLMLGGRRNSPLHF,TGTGCCAGCAGTTTAATGCTAGGGGGCCGGAGAAATTCACCCCTCCACTTT
TRBV7-2,many,TRBJ2-5,NA,CASSSQLRYQETQYF,TGTGCCAGCAGCTCCCAACTTCGGTACCAAGAGACCCAGTACTTC
TRBV2,once,TRBJ2-7,TRBD1,CASNPRGRGDKQYF,TGTGCCAGCAACCCCAGGGGGCGCGGGGACAAGCAGTACTTC
TRBV5-1,many,TRBJ1-6,TRBD1,CASSLSRQGATYNSPLHF,TGCGCCAGCAGCTTGTCTCGGCAGGGGGCCACCTATAATTCACCCCTCCACTTT
TRBV20-1,NA,TRBJ1-2,NA,CSQGINYGYTF,TGCAGCCAAGGGATTAACTATGGCTACACCTTC
TRBV4-3,NA,TRBJ1-1,NA,CASSQTFF,TGCGCCAGCAGCCAAACTTTCTTT
TRBV6-5,many,TRBJ1-4,NA,CASSAPGRGEKLFF,TGTGCCAGCAGTGCCCCGGGGAGAGGTGAAAAACTGTTTTTT
TRBV11-3,NA,TRBJ2-5,NA,CASSLNGETHYF,TGTGCCAGCAGCCTCAATGGAGAGACCCATTACTTC
TRBV5-1,NA,TRBJ2-7,TRBD1,CASSRDRGSCEQYF,TGCGCCAGCAGCAGGGACAGGGGAAGCTGCGAGCAGTACTTC
TRBV12-3/TRBV12-4,few,TRBJ2-7,NA,CASSLGGRGHRTGYEQYF,TGTGCCAGCAGTTTGGGGGGCCGAGGGCACAGGACGGGCTACGAGCAGTACTTC
TRBV12-3/TRBV12-4,many,TRBJ1-1,NA,CASRGPLNTEAFF,TGTGCCAGCAGAGGGCCTTTGAACACTGAAGCTTTCTTT
TRBV9,many,TRBJ1-1,NA,CASSTSTSTEAFF,TGTGCCAGCTCCACTTCTACCTCCACTGAAGCTTTCTTT
TRBV7-8,NA,TRBJ2-7,TRBD1,CASSPWTGEGYEQYF,TGTGCCAGCAGCCCGTGGACAGGGGAGGGATACGAGCAGTACTTC
TRBV20-1,many,TRBJ2-5,NA,CSARTEETQYF,TGCAGTGCTCGGACAGAAGAGACCCAGTACTTC
TRBV20-1,many,TRBJ2-5,NA,CSAPRGLEETQYF,TGCAGTGCCCCGCGGGGGCTAGAAGAGACCCAGTACTTC
TRBV25-1,NA,TRBJ1-2,TRBD1,CASSFLDRAGYGYTF,TGTGCCAGCAGTTTTCTCGACAGGGCAGGGTACGGCTACACCTTC